This TCR beta chain was captured by sequencing in a study of regulatory T cells in long-lasting Graves disease. This sample's time point: newly diagnosed GD, antithyroid drugs for less than 3 months. Scientists built the TCR library using RNA that was extracted from PBMCs. Building of the TCR beta libraries involved iRepertoire HTBI primers and Arm-PCR of CDR3 regions. TCRdb processed the multiplex PCR reads anew with MiXCR; each CDR3 protein has one entry. The table records hundreds of thousands of distinct CDR3 sequences, 12% of them present only once. V was clipped by 0 bases and J by 3 bases; unmatched bases: 6. The CDR3 is made up of 15 amino acids. CDR1 and CDR2 from the germline V gene are DFQATT and SNEGSKA (reference sequence). General study points: TCR diversity in persistent Graves' patients was below that of newly diagnosed ones. Among samples with persistent disease, TRBV28, TRBJ1-2 and TRBJ2-5 were favored. Study of thyroid tissue was not done, with only peripheral blood studied.

On this clonotype: The target antigen is unknown.

This sample was also put to use in a study of T cells in Graves' hyperthyroidism and ophthalmopathy. That work adds: Orbital computed tomography, thyroid ultrasound, serum thyroxine and TRAb, and clinical symptoms together informed the diagnoses.

The TCR was taken from a woman aged 25-40 years with Graves disease. This chain links TRBV20-1 with TRBJ2-3; 7 bases fit TRBD2. The sequencing here drew on peripheral blood mononuclear cells (PBMCs), taken at new diagnosis, from a patient treated with antithyroid drugs. CDR3: CSAREGSGKTDTQYF. CDR3 nucleotides: TGCAGTGCTAGAGAGGGCAGCGGGAAGACAGATACGCAGTATTTT.